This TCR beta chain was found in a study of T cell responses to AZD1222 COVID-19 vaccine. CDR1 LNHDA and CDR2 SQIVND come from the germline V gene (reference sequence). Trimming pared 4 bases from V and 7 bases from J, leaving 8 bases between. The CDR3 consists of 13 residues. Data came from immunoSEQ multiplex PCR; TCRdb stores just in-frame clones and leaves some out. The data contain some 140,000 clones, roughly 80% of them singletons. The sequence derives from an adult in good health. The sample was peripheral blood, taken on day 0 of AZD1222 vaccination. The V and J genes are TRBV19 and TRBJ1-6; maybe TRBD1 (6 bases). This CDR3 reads CASSRDTNSPLHF. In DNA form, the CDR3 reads TGTGCCAGTAGTAGGGACACCAATTCACCCCTCCACTTT.